Described below is a single T cell receptor beta chain sequence and its context. This sample is part of a study of blood T cell repertoires in COVID-19. Whole-study context: Collection of acute and convalescent COVID-19 samples took place in the United States, Italy and Spain. Nucleic acid was either cDNA or gDNA, and it came from T cells, B-cell-depleted T cells, or PBMCs.

J gave up 3 bases and V 0 bases, and 4 bases lay outside the gene matches. From germline, CDR1 is MNHEY and CDR2 SVGEGT. The CDR3 covers 16 residues. Measured with immunoSEQ multiplex PCR; TCRdb has only the in-frame clones, and not every one. The table shows roughly 310,000 clones, with 88% occurring only once. This chain links TRBV6-2 or TRBV6-3 with TRBJ2-7; 11 bases line up with TRBD2. Sequences were obtained from peripheral blood. This receptor was identified in a woman aged 50 to 60 with active or convalescent COVID-19. In DNA, the CDR3 is TGTGCCAGCAGTTACTCGACTAGCGGGAATTTCTACGAGCAGTACTTC. Its translation: CASSYSTSGNFYEQYF.